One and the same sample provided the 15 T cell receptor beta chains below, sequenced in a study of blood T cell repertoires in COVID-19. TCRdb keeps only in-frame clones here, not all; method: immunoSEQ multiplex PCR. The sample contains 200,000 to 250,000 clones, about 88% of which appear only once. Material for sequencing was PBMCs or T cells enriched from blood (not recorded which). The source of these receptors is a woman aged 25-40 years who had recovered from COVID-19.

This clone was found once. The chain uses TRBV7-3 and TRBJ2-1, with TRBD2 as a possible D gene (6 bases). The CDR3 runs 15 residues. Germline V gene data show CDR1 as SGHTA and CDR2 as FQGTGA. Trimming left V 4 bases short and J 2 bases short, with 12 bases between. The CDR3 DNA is TGTGCCAGCAGCTCCCGAAGCGGGCCCTACAATGAGCAGTTCTTC. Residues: CASSSRSGPYNEQFF.

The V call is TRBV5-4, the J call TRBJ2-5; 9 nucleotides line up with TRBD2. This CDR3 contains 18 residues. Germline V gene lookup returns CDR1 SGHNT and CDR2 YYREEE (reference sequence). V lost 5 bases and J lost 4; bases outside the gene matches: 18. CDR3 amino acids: CASRNHGGSGGRVETQYF. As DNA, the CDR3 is TGTGCCAGCAGAAATCACGGTGGGAGCGGGGGGCGTGTAGAGACCCAGTACTTC.

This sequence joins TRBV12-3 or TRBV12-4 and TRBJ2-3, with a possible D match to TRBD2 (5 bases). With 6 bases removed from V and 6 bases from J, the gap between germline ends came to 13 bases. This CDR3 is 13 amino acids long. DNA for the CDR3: TGTGCCAGCAGCTCTGGACTGGTTGATACGCAGTATTTT. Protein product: CASSSGLVDTQYF.

The CDR3 loop is CASSVMTEYDTIYF. CDR3 nucleotides: TGTGCCAGCAGCGTAATGACGGAGTACGACACCATATATTTT. This chain uses TRBV9 with TRBJ1-3; D not certain. CDR3 length equals 14 residues. V lost 1 base and J 8 bases, leaving 13 bases between the germline ends. Germline assignment: CDR1 SGDLS and CDR2 YYNGEE.

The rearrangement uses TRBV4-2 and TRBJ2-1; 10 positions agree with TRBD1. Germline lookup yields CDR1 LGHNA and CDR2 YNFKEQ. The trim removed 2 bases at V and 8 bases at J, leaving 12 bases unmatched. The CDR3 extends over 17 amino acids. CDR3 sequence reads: CASSQFGPGTGDDEQFF. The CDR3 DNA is TGTGCCAGCAGCCAATTTGGACCCGGGACAGGGGATGATGAGCAGTTCTTC.

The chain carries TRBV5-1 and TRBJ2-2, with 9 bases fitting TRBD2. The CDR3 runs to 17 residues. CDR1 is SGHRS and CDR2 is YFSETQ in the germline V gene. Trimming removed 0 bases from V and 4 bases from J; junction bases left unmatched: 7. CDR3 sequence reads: CASSLDGGGAGTGELFF. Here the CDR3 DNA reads TGCGCCAGCAGCTTGGACGGCGGGGGGGCCGGCACCGGGGAGCTGTTTTTT.

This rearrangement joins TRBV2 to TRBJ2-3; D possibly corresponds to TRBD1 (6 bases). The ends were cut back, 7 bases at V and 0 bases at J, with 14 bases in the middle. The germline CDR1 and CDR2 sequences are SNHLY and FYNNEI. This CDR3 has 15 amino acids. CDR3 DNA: TGTGCCAGCACCCGAGGGGACACTAGCACAGATACGCAGTATTTT. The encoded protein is CASTRGDTSTDTQYF.

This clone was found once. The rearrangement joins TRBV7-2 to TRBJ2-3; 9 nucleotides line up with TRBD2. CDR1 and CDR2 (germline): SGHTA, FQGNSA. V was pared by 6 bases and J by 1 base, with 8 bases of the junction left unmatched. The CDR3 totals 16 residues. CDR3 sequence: CASRHHSGGRTDTQYF. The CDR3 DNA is TGTGCCAGCAGGCATCATAGCGGGGGCCGCACAGATACGCAGTATTTT.

The CDR3 DNA reads as TGTGCCAGTAGCCAACAGGGCTCCAATCAGCCCCAGCATTTT. As protein: CASSQQGSNQPQHF. This chain uses TRBV19 with TRBJ1-5; TRBD1 might be the D (6 bases). Germline V gene data show CDR1 as LNHDA and CDR2 as SQIVND (reference sequence). The CDR3 extends over 14 amino acids. Deletions cut 6 bases from V and 3 bases from J, with 12 bases between.

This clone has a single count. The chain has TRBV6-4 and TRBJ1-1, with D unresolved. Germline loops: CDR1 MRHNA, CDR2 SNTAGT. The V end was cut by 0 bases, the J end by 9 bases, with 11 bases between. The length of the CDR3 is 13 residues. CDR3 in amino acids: CASSDSGSGKAFF. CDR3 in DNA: TGTGCCAGCAGTGACTCTGGTTCGGGAAAAGCTTTCTTT.

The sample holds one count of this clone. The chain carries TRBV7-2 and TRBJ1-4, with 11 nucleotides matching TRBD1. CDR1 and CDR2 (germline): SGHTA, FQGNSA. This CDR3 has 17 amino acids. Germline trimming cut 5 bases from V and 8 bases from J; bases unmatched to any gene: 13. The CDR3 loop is CASSAQGGTGGLEKLFF. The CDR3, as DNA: TGTGCCAGCAGCGCGCAAGGAGGGACAGGGGGTCTAGAAAAACTGTTTTTT. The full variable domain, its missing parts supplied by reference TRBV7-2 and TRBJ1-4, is GAGVSQSPSNKVTEKGKDVELRCDPISGHTALYWYRQSLGQGLEFLIYFQGNSAPDKSGLPSDRFSAERTGGSVSTLTIQRTQQEDSAVYLCASSAQGGTGGLEKLFFGSGTQLSVL.

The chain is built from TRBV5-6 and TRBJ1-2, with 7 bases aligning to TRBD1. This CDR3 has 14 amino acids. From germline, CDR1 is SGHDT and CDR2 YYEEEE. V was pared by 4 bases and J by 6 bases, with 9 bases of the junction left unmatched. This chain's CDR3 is CASSPTGRIDGYTF. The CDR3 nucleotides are TGTGCCAGCAGCCCGACAGGGAGAATAGATGGCTACACCTTC.

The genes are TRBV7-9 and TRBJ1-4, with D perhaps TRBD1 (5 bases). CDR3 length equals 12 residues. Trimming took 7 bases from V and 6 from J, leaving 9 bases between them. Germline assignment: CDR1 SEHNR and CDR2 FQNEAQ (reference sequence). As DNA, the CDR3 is TGTGCCAGCACAAGGGGCGATGAAAAACTGTTTTTT. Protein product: CASTRGDEKLFF.

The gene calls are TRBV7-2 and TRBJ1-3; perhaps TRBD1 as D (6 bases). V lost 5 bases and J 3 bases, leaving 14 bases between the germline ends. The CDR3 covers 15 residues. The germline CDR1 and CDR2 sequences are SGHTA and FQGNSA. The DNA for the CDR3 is TGTGCCAGCAGCCCGCCCCGGACAGTTGGAAACACCATATATTTT. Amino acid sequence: CASSPPRTVGNTIYF.

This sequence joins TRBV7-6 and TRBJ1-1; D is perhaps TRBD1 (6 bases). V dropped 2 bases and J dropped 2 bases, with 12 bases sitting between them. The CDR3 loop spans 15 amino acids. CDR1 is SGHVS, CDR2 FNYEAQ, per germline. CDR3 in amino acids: CASSLRSGGNTEAFF. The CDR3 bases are TGTGCCAGCAGCTTAAGGTCGGGGGGCAACACTGAAGCTTTCTTT.